These T cell receptor beta chains were read from a single sample in a study of cytomegalovirus exposure and HLA in healthy donors. Assay: immunoSEQ multiplex PCR; the TCRdb copy retains only in-frame clones and omits some. The sample holds approximately 160,000 clones, under 90% seen once. Sequenced material: PBMCs. The receptors stem from a man younger than 35 in good health and CMV-seropositive. Both conserved end residues are part of each CDR3. Each record gives: CDR3 DNA, CDR3 protein, J gene, clone size, V gene, D gene. D genes are given only for firm matches. The size field is filled for only some rows; it gives once, few, many or a size class.

cdr3_nt: TGCGCCAGCAGCTTGCTGTTAGCGGGAGGATTTTCCGGGGAGCTGTTTTTT
cdr3_aa: CASSLLLAGGFSGELFF
j_call: TRBJ2-2
clone_size: -
v_call: TRBV5-1
d_call: TRBD2

cdr3_nt: TGTGCCAGCAGTTTATCTAGCGGGAGCGATGAGCAGTTCTTC
cdr3_aa: CASSLSSGSDEQFF
j_call: TRBJ2-1
clone_size: -
v_call: TRBV6-6
d_call: TRBD2

cdr3_nt: TGTGCCAGCACCCCCCAACTGCCCTACAATGAGCAGTTCTTC
cdr3_aa: CASTPQLPYNEQFF
j_call: TRBJ2-1
clone_size: once
v_call: TRBV7-8
d_call: -

cdr3_nt: TGTGCCAGCAGCCCGGACTTGTTCTCTGGGGCCAACGTCCTGACTTTC
cdr3_aa: CASSPDLFSGANVLTF
j_call: TRBJ2-6
clone_size: -
v_call: TRBV5-4
d_call: -

cdr3_nt: TGTGCCACCAGCAGTCACCGGGACAGGGGGCAGGGGGACATTCAGTACTTC
cdr3_aa: CATSSHRDRGQGDIQYF
j_call: TRBJ2-4
clone_size: once
v_call: TRBV15
d_call: TRBD1

cdr3_nt: TGCGCCAGCAGCTTAGTACGGGAGACCCAGTACTTC
cdr3_aa: CASSLVRETQYF
j_call: TRBJ2-5
clone_size: -
v_call: TRBV5-1
d_call: -

cdr3_nt: TGTGCCAGCAGCCAAGTTCGTGACAGTCTGACAGATACGCAGTATTTT
cdr3_aa: CASSQVRDSLTDTQYF
j_call: TRBJ2-3
clone_size: -
v_call: TRBV14
d_call: -

cdr3_nt: TGTGCCAGCAGCCCAACCGGGGGGGCAGAGAACAATGAGCAGTTCTTC
cdr3_aa: CASSPTGGAENNEQFF
j_call: TRBJ2-1
clone_size: -
v_call: TRBV5-4
d_call: TRBD2

cdr3_nt: TGTGCCAGCGGACCACGGGAGGGCCCCAATGAGCAGTTCTTC
cdr3_aa: CASGPREGPNEQFF
j_call: TRBJ2-1
clone_size: few
v_call: TRBV6-5
d_call: TRBD2

cdr3_nt: TGTGCCACCAGCAGAGTTCCAGGGTTCGAAGAGACCCAGTACTTC
cdr3_aa: CATSRVPGFEETQYF
j_call: TRBJ2-5
clone_size: -
v_call: TRBV15
d_call: -

cdr3_nt: TGTGCCAGCTCACACTCAACTAAAGCCAATGAGCAGTTCTTC
cdr3_aa: CASSHSTKANEQFF
j_call: TRBJ2-1
clone_size: once
v_call: TRBV18
d_call: -

cdr3_nt: TGCGCCAGCAGCCCCTGGGGCCGGGACTATCAAGGTGCTCGCACAGATACGCAGTATTTT
cdr3_aa: CASSPWGRDYQGARTDTQYF
j_call: TRBJ2-3
clone_size: -
v_call: TRBV4-1
d_call: TRBD2

cdr3_nt: TGTGCCAGCAGCTCGTTGACAGGGAGATTCAATGAGCAGTTCTTC
cdr3_aa: CASSSLTGRFNEQFF
j_call: TRBJ2-1
clone_size: -
v_call: TRBV7-9
d_call: TRBD1

cdr3_nt: TGTGCCAGCATCAAAACGGAGGTGGCAGATACGCAGTATTTT
cdr3_aa: CASIKTEVADTQYF
j_call: TRBJ2-3
clone_size: -
v_call: TRBV2
d_call: -

cdr3_nt: TGTGCCAGCAGTGGGCAGGGCCCCACGAACACCGGGGAGCTGTTTTTT
cdr3_aa: CASSGQGPTNTGELFF
j_call: TRBJ2-2
clone_size: once
v_call: TRBV6-1
d_call: -

cdr3_nt: TGTGCCAGCAGCCCTCGAGGTAGCGGCCCCTCCAATGAGCAGTTCTTC
cdr3_aa: CASSPRGSGPSNEQFF
j_call: TRBJ2-1
clone_size: -
v_call: TRBV7-8
d_call: -

cdr3_nt: TGTGCCAGCAGTCCCCGGGACAGCCAGGGCTACACCTTC
cdr3_aa: CASSPRDSQGYTF
j_call: TRBJ1-2
clone_size: -
v_call: TRBV2
d_call: TRBD1

cdr3_nt: TGTGCCAGCAGCCAGACTAGCGGGAGTTCAGATACGCAGTATTTT
cdr3_aa: CASSQTSGSSDTQYF
j_call: TRBJ2-3
clone_size: -
v_call: TRBV4-2
d_call: TRBD2

cdr3_nt: TGTGCCAGCAGCGCCCGAACTAGCGGGAGGGCCCTCGAGACAGATACGCAGTATTTT
cdr3_aa: CASSARTSGRALETDTQYF
j_call: TRBJ2-3
clone_size: -
v_call: TRBV9
d_call: TRBD2

cdr3_nt: TGTGCCAGCAGCTTAGCTGGGACAGGGAACACCGGGGAGCTGTTTTTT
cdr3_aa: CASSLAGTGNTGELFF
j_call: TRBJ2-2
clone_size: -
v_call: TRBV7-2
d_call: TRBD1

cdr3_nt: TGTGCCAGCAGCGTAGAATCCCGGTGGAGGGACAGGGAGTACGAGCAGTACTTC
cdr3_aa: CASSVESRWRDREYEQYF
j_call: TRBJ2-7
clone_size: -
v_call: TRBV9
d_call: TRBD1

cdr3_nt: TGTGCCAGCAGCTTAAAGGGGAATCAGCCCCAGCATTTT
cdr3_aa: CASSLKGNQPQHF
j_call: TRBJ1-5
clone_size: -
v_call: TRBV7-8
d_call: -

cdr3_nt: TGTGCCAGCAGCTTACCTCCGGTCTACGAGCAGTACTTC
cdr3_aa: CASSLPPVYEQYF
j_call: TRBJ2-7
clone_size: -
v_call: TRBV11-3
d_call: -

cdr3_nt: TGTGCCAGCAGTGAGGGACTAGCTAGCACAGATACGCAGTATTTT
cdr3_aa: CASSEGLASTDTQYF
j_call: TRBJ2-3
clone_size: -
v_call: TRBV6-1
d_call: TRBD2

cdr3_nt: TGTGCCAGTAGTATGGGGACGGCGGGGCGGACTGAAGCTTTCTTT
cdr3_aa: CASSMGTAGRTEAFF
j_call: TRBJ1-1
clone_size: -
v_call: TRBV19
d_call: -

cdr3_nt: TGCGCCAGCAGCGGACAGTACGAGCAGTACTTC
cdr3_aa: CASSGQYEQYF
j_call: TRBJ2-7
clone_size: -
v_call: TRBV5-1
d_call: -

cdr3_nt: TGTGCCAGCAGTTACCACAGTCTTTCGGGGGGCTACACCTTC
cdr3_aa: CASSYHSLSGGYTF
j_call: TRBJ1-2
clone_size: -
v_call: TRBV6-5
d_call: -

cdr3_nt: TGTGCCAGCAGTGGTAAGGGGATCTCCTACGAGCAGTACTTC
cdr3_aa: CASSGKGISYEQYF
j_call: TRBJ2-7
clone_size: -
v_call: TRBV6-1
d_call: -

cdr3_nt: TGTGCCAGCAGCCCCGCGGGGGAACCCTCTGGGGCCAACGTCCTGACTTTC
cdr3_aa: CASSPAGEPSGANVLTF
j_call: TRBJ2-6
clone_size: -
v_call: TRBV11-2
d_call: TRBD2

cdr3_nt: TGTGCCAGCAGCCGGACTAGATCCGCGAACACCGGGGAGCTGTTTTTT
cdr3_aa: CASSRTRSANTGELFF
j_call: TRBJ2-2
clone_size: once
v_call: TRBV2
d_call: TRBD2

cdr3_nt: TGTGCCAGCAGTTTATACAGGGCGGTATCTGGAAACACCATATATTTT
cdr3_aa: CASSLYRAVSGNTIYF
j_call: TRBJ1-3
clone_size: -
v_call: TRBV28
d_call: -

cdr3_nt: TGCGCCAGCAGCTTGCCTAGCGGGAGGCAAGATACGCAGTATTTT
cdr3_aa: CASSLPSGRQDTQYF
j_call: TRBJ2-3
clone_size: -
v_call: TRBV5-1
d_call: TRBD2

cdr3_nt: TGTGCCAGCAGCTTAAGTGGGACGGACAGTTATTACTATGGCTACACCTTC
cdr3_aa: CASSLSGTDSYYYGYTF
j_call: TRBJ1-2
clone_size: once
v_call: TRBV7-2
d_call: -

cdr3_nt: TGTGCCAGTACCACGGCAACGGGGAGAAACAATGAGCAGTTCTTC
cdr3_aa: CASTTATGRNNEQFF
j_call: TRBJ2-1
clone_size: -
v_call: TRBV19
d_call: -

cdr3_nt: TGTGCCAGCAGTCCTGGGACTAGCGGGAGTAACGAGCAGTACTTC
cdr3_aa: CASSPGTSGSNEQYF
j_call: TRBJ2-7
clone_size: -
v_call: TRBV27
d_call: TRBD2

cdr3_nt: TGCGCCAGCAGCACTAATTACAATGAGCAGTTCTTC
cdr3_aa: CASSTNYNEQFF
j_call: TRBJ2-1
clone_size: once
v_call: TRBV5-1
d_call: -

cdr3_nt: TGTGCCAGCAGCCAGGGGGGAGGAGAGACCCAGTACTTC
cdr3_aa: CASSQGGGETQYF
j_call: TRBJ2-5
clone_size: -
v_call: TRBV6-5
d_call: -

cdr3_nt: TGCAGTGCTAGAGAATTAGAGGGCTACACCTTC
cdr3_aa: CSARELEGYTF
j_call: TRBJ1-2
clone_size: -
v_call: TRBV20-1
d_call: -

cdr3_nt: TGTGCCAGCACCCTATTGCGGCCCACCGGGACTAGCGGGAGGAATGAGCAGTTCTTC
cdr3_aa: CASTLLRPTGTSGRNEQFF
j_call: TRBJ2-1
clone_size: -
v_call: TRBV7-9
d_call: TRBD2

cdr3_nt: TGTGCCAGCAGGACTAGCGGGACCTACGAGCAGTACTTC
cdr3_aa: CASRTSGTYEQYF
j_call: TRBJ2-7
clone_size: -
v_call: TRBV7-9
d_call: TRBD2

cdr3_nt: TGTGCCAGCAGCGAATCTGAGGACACTACCTACGAGCAGTACTTC
cdr3_aa: CASSESEDTTYEQYF
j_call: TRBJ2-7
clone_size: -
v_call: TRBV6-1
d_call: -

cdr3_nt: TGTGCCAGCTCCTCGGGGACTAGTCTTGCAGATACGCAGTATTTT
cdr3_aa: CASSSGTSLADTQYF
j_call: TRBJ2-3
clone_size: -
v_call: TRBV27
d_call: TRBD2

cdr3_nt: TGTGCCAGCAGCGTAGGTGTCTTCTCCTACAATGAGCAGTTCTTC
cdr3_aa: CASSVGVFSYNEQFF
j_call: TRBJ2-1
clone_size: -
v_call: TRBV9
d_call: -

cdr3_nt: TGTGCCAGCAGTTACTCGAGGACAGGGGATCATGGCTACACCTTC
cdr3_aa: CASSYSRTGDHGYTF
j_call: TRBJ1-2
clone_size: few
v_call: TRBV6-5
d_call: TRBD1

cdr3_nt: TGTGCCAGCAGCTCCCCTTGGACAGGGATCCATAGCACAGATACGCAGTATTTT
cdr3_aa: CASSSPWTGIHSTDTQYF
j_call: TRBJ2-3
clone_size: -
v_call: TRBV7-9
d_call: TRBD1

cdr3_nt: TGTGCCAGCTCAGAGACAGGGTTAATGAACACTGAAGCTTTCTTT
cdr3_aa: CASSETGLMNTEAFF
j_call: TRBJ1-1
clone_size: -
v_call: TRBV18
d_call: TRBD1

cdr3_nt: TGTGCCATCAGTTCTCTTGGACTAGCGGGAGGGCCAGGCACCGGGGAGCTGTTTTTT
cdr3_aa: CAISSLGLAGGPGTGELFF
j_call: TRBJ2-2
clone_size: -
v_call: TRBV10-3
d_call: TRBD2

cdr3_nt: TGTGCCAGCAGCTTCCGGGACAGGGGCGAGAATGAGCAGTTCTTC
cdr3_aa: CASSFRDRGENEQFF
j_call: TRBJ2-1
clone_size: -
v_call: TRBV5-4
d_call: TRBD1